This T cell receptor beta chain was observed in a study of cytomegalovirus exposure and HLA in healthy donors. Study-wide results and caveats: Reports state that TCR beta sequences accurately predicted most subjects' HLA-A and HLA-B alleles.

V lost 8 bases to trimming and J lost 0 bases; unmatched junction nucleotides: 6. The CDR3 is 15 amino acids. Germline CDR1 is MNHEY and CDR2 is SVGAGI. In regard to this clone: Its target is not known.

The PCR had 60 Vbeta and 13 Jbeta primers. Per the authors' pipeline: In a later analysis, of some 80 million unique beta chains, about 11 million appeared in at least two donors. Here immunoSEQ multiplex PCR was the method, and the copy in TCRdb shows in-frame clones only, minus some. The V and J calls and clone size are taken from that table; D and trimming were inferred from the DNA. In the table there are 80,000 to 130,000 clones, around 80% of which are singletons. The receptor comes from a woman between 18 and 29 years old in good health and CMV-seronegative. Material for sequencing was PBMCs. The chain links TRBV6-5 to TRBJ2-1, with 8 bases that match TRBD2. The CDR3 reads CASRTSGRSYNEQFF. CDR3 DNA: TGTGCCAGCCGAACTAGCGGCCGCTCCTACAATGAGCAGTTCTTC.